These 21 T cell receptor beta chains were sequenced from one sample in a study of shared clonotypes between healthy human individuals. Cells designated naive CD8 were CD45RO-negative and were positively selected for CCR7, with terminally differentiated effector memory CD45RA+ cells excluded. Assay: immunoSEQ multiplex PCR; the TCRdb copy retains only in-frame clones and omits some. Of about 2.1 million clones listed, around 93% are singletons. Source material: naive CD8+ T cells from PBMCs. The receptors were gathered from a man between 18 and 29 years old in good health. Some clones in this sample may be carry-over from other donors' samples.

This chain joins TRBV9 and TRBJ2-1; 9 nucleotides line up with TRBD2. Germline CDR1 SGDLS, CDR2 YYNGEE. The CDR3 loop spans 15 amino acids. With 3 bases clipped from V and 6 bases from J, the junction kept 7 bases outside the gene matches. The CDR3 is CASSASGTTINEQFF. CDR3 bases: TGTGCCAGCAGCGCTAGCGGGACTACGATCAATGAGCAGTTCTTC.

V usage is TRBV27 and J usage is TRBJ2-3, with a tentative D call TRBD2 (7 bases). This CDR3 is built from 15 residues. The ends were cut back, 2 bases at V and 5 bases at J, with 14 bases in the middle. In germline, CDR1 is MNHEY, CDR2 SMNVEV (reference sequence). The CDR3, as DNA: TGTGCCAGCAGTTTAAACGGGGGGCTAGGAGATACGCAGTATTTT. It encodes CASSLNGGLGDTQYF.

This chain links TRBV30 with TRBJ2-7; TRBD1 matches 11 bases. Germline lookup yields CDR1 GTSNPN and CDR2 SVGIG (reference sequence). V lost 2 bases, J lost 4 bases, and 4 bases stayed unmatched. This CDR3 comprises 14 residues. CDR3 coding DNA: TGTGCCTGGAGTTGGGGGACAGGGGGGTACGAGCAGTACTTC. Protein: CAWSWGTGGYEQYF. Looking up the rest from reference TRBV30 and TRBJ2-7 gives the full variable domain: SQTIHQWPATLVQPVGSPLSLECTVEGTSNPNLYWYRQAAGRGLQLLFYSVGIGQISSEVPQNLSASRPQDRQFILSSKKLLLSDSGFYLCAWSWGTGGYEQYFGPGTRLTVT.

On this clone itself: In the same sample, other DNA sequences code for this CDR3. The rearrangement uses TRBV28 and TRBJ2-1, with TRBD2 matching 9 bases. CDR1 is MDHEN and CDR2 is SYDVKM in the germline V gene. The CDR3 contains 16 residues. V shed 2 bases and J 1 base; nucleotides not matched to a gene: 3. Here the CDR3 reads CASSLSLAGSYNEQFF. The CDR3 DNA reads TGTGCCAGCAGTTTAAGCCTAGCGGGGTCCTACAATGAGCAGTTCTTC.

This clone was counted once. An end of the junction differs from the germline gene, which may be a read error. The J gene is TRBJ1-1, the V gene TRBV27; D is unclear. The germline gives CDR1 MNHEY, CDR2 SMNVEV (reference sequence). The CDR3 is 14 amino acids. CDR3 region: CASRDDGGNAEAFF. CDR3 bases: TGTGCCAGCAGGGACGACGGAGGGAACGCTGAAGCTTTCTTT.

The chain uses TRBV7-9 and TRBJ1-1; TRBD1 might be the D (6 bases). V lost 4 bases and J lost 2, with 11 bases in between. The CDR3 has 14 residues. Germline V gives CDR1 SEHNR, CDR2 FQNEAQ (reference sequence). The chain's CDR3 is CASSYGQPNTEAFF. The CDR3 bases are TGTGCCAGCAGCTACGGACAGCCCAACACTGAAGCTTTCTTT.

V is TRBV28 and J is TRBJ1-4; 8 positions agree with TRBD1. The CDR3 extends over 19 amino acids. Germline lookup yields CDR1 MDHEN and CDR2 SYDVKM. V lost 5 bases to trimming and J lost 4 bases; unmatched junction nucleotides: 18. CDR3 in amino acids: CASSGTGPGPLLGNEKLFF. The CDR3 DNA follows: TGTGCCAGCAGTGGGACAGGCCCGGGTCCATTATTGGGTAATGAAAAACTGTTTTTT.

The rearrangement links TRBV25-1 to TRBJ2-5; 9 bases line up with TRBD1. The CDR3 is 17 residues long. Germline CDR1 MGHDK, CDR2 SYGVNS. V gave up 2 bases and J gave up 0 bases; unmatched junction bases: 7. CDR3 in amino acids: CASSEGTGFPYQETQYF. The CDR3 region has the DNA TGTGCCAGCAGTGAAGGGACAGGGTTCCCGTACCAAGAGACCCAGTACTTC.

J is TRBJ2-1 and V is TRBV27; tentative D call: TRBD2 (6 bases). CDR1 is MNHEY, CDR2 SMNVEV, per germline (reference sequence). Trimming took off 2 bases at V and 0 bases at J, with 11 bases between the two ends. The CDR3 sequence is 16 residues long. The CDR3 nucleotides are TGTGCCAGCAGTTTAGCTCTAGCGAGCTCCTACAATGAGCAGTTCTTC. The encoded protein is CASSLALASSYNEQFF.

This chain links TRBV6-4 with TRBJ2-7; possible D gene TRBD2, 7 bases. Trimming took off 7 bases at V and 2 bases at J, with 18 bases between the two ends. The germline gives CDR1 MRHNA, CDR2 SNTAGT. CDR3 size: 15 residues. CDR3 amino acids: CASTISGTPTYEQYF. The DNA of the CDR3 is TGTGCCAGCACCATAAGCGGGACACCAACCTACGAGCAGTACTTC.

This clone was picked up a small number of times. V usage is TRBV29-1 and J usage is TRBJ1-1; a weak D match, TRBD1 (5 bases). The CDR3 is made up of 13 amino acids. Germline V lookup: CDR1 SQVTM, CDR2 ANQGSEA. Trimming pared 6 bases from V and 4 bases from J, leaving 15 bases between. The CDR3 DNA is TGCAGCGTGAACAGGTTGGGGAGCACTGAAGCTTTCTTT. Encoded protein: CSVNRLGSTEAFF. Variable domain in full (rest from reference TRBV29-1 and TRBJ1-1): SAVISQKPSRDICQRGTSLTIQCQVDSQVTMMFWYRQQPGQSLTLIATANQGSEATYESGFVIDKFPISRPNLTFSTLTVSNMSPEDSSIYLCSVNRLGSTEAFFGQGTRLTVV.

This clone is a singleton in its sample. This rearrangement joins TRBV10-3 to TRBJ2-7; TRBD2 is a possible D gene (6 bases). The CDR3 consists of 13 residues. Germline CDR1 reads ENHRY; CDR2 reads SYGVKD. V dropped 10 bases and J dropped 4 bases, with 17 bases sitting between them. The CDR3 nucleotides read TGTGCCACCTCACCGGGACTCCTATACGAGCAGTACTTC. Translation: CATSPGLLYEQYF.

This clone appeared once. One base away lies a much larger clone, so this may be a sequencing read error. Other DNA sequences within the sample encode an identical CDR3. The chain carries TRBV27 and TRBJ2-7, with D hard to call. CDR1 and CDR2 from the germline V gene are MNHEY and SMNVEV (reference sequence). The CDR3 covers 11 residues. Trimming cost V 6 bases and J 0 bases, with 3 bases left between them. This CDR3 is CASSLSYEQYF. Written as DNA, the CDR3 is TGTGCCAGCAGCCTCTCCTACGAGCAGTACTTC.

The chain has TRBV9 and TRBJ2-2; 10 bases map to TRBD2. Germline V gives CDR1 SGDLS, CDR2 YYNGEE. The CDR3 is 16 amino acids. The ends lost 2 bases at V and 4 bases at J; junction bases unmatched: 5. CDR3 amino acids: CASSVQAGGFTGELFF. The CDR3 coding sequence is TGTGCCAGCAGCGTCCAAGCGGGAGGGTTCACCGGGGAGCTGTTTTTT.

V gene TRBV7-2 combines with J gene TRBJ2-3; unclear D gene. The CDR3 consists of 14 residues. The V end was cut by 4 bases, the J end by 0 bases, with 8 bases between. The germline CDR1 and CDR2 sequences are SGHTA and FQGNSA. The chain's CDR3 is CASSSTGSTDTQYF. CDR3 nucleotides: TGTGCCAGCAGCTCGACCGGGAGCACAGATACGCAGTATTTT.

V usage is TRBV4-3 and J usage is TRBJ2-1; TRBD2 aligns across 14 bases. In germline, CDR1 is LGHNA, CDR2 YSLEER. Germline trimming cut 4 bases from V and 0 bases from J; bases unmatched to any gene: 8. The CDR3 has 19 amino acids. The CDR3 spells CASSPGLAGGLRSYNEQFF. The CDR3 nucleotides read TGCGCCAGCAGCCCCGGACTAGCGGGAGGCCTACGCTCCTACAATGAGCAGTTCTTC.

The rearrangement joins TRBV9 to TRBJ1-2; the D is unclear. This CDR3 contains 15 residues. Deletions cut 4 bases from V and 3 bases from J, with 16 bases between. Germline V gene data show CDR1 as SGDLS and CDR2 as YYNGEE. CDR3 region: CASSNHGGPDYGYTF. In nucleotides, the CDR3 is TGTGCCAGCAGCAACCACGGTGGTCCCGACTATGGCTACACCTTC.

This clone is a singleton in its sample. The V call is TRBV7-9, the J call TRBJ1-1; D is unclear. The CDR3 has 14 amino acids. The V and J ends lost 5 bases and 0 bases respectively, with 10 bases between them. Germline V gene lookup returns CDR1 SEHNR and CDR2 FQNEAQ (reference sequence). CDR3 loop: CASSINGLNTEAFF. The CDR3 DNA sequence: TGTGCCAGCAGCATAAACGGACTGAACACTGAAGCTTTCTTT.

The rearrangement joins TRBV11-1 to TRBJ2-5; TRBD2 might be the D (5 bases). The germline gives CDR1 SGHAT, CDR2 FQDESV (reference sequence). Trimming stripped 1 base from V and 5 bases from J, with 8 bases between. This CDR3 is 13 amino acids long. The CDR3 DNA reads TGTGCCAGCAGCTTAGAGCGGTGGGAGACCCAGTACTTC. This encodes CASSLERWETQYF.

The chain carries TRBV7-9 and TRBJ2-7; D unclear. The germline gives CDR1 SEHNR, CDR2 FQNEAQ (reference sequence). Deletions cut 5 bases from V and 0 bases from J, with 14 bases between. The CDR3 consists of 15 residues. The CDR3 region has the DNA TGTGCCAGCAGCCCTGGACGAACTCACTCCTACGAGCAGTACTTC. Protein: CASSPGRTHSYEQYF.

V usage is TRBV12-5 and J usage is TRBJ2-7; 9 nucleotides match TRBD2. CDR1 is LGHNT and CDR2 is FRNRAP in the germline V gene. The junction had 3 bases not matched to a gene; V was cut back by 6 bases and J by 3 bases. The CDR3 runs 13 residues. The DNA of the CDR3 is TGTGCTAGTGGACTAGCGGGTGGCTACGAGCAGTACTTC. The encoded protein is CASGLAGGYEQYF.